There are a few counts of the clone carrying this T cell receptor (beta chain). Its antigen remains unknown. These data are taken from a study of post-analysis software for immune sequencing data. Turning to the study itself: In terms of disease course, relapsing-remitting, secondary progressive and progressive-relapsing multiple sclerosis were included.

This CDR3 is built from 13 residues. Germline-derived CDR1 and CDR2 are MNHNY and SVGAGI (reference sequence). Trimming cost V 10 bases and J 1 base, with 14 bases left between them. Study-level points and caveats: F-measure co-clustering was strong for batch-matched samples. Five or six TRBV segments, TRBV5-6, TRBV5-1 and TRBV20-1 among them, were found more frequent in patients than controls. Multiple sclerosis was associated with a significant reduction in normalized Chao1 diversity relative to controls.

TCR beta cDNA libraries included unique molecular identifiers. A few hundred thousand cDNA molecules came from around 1 to 10 million T cells. From the PCR reads, TCRdb called clonotypes with MiXCR, one entry per CDR3 protein. The table lists hundreds of thousands of distinct CDR3 sequences, under 55% of them singletons. The sample taken for sequencing was blood. J is TRBJ2-7 and V is TRBV6-6; D not resolved. The source is a girl aged 10 to 17 with multiple sclerosis. The CDR3 protein is CATTPGGSYEQYF. CDR3 nucleotides: TGTGCCACCACGCCGGGCGGATCCTACGAGCAGTACTTC.